This T cell receptor (beta chain) came from a study of T cell responses to AZD1222 COVID-19 vaccine. A word on this clone: Its target is unknown.

Profiling relied on immunoSEQ multiplex PCR, and the TCRdb table lists in-frame clones only, not all of them. This sample has over 110,000 clones, with roughly 92% found just once. Study-wide results and caveats: A mostly white British donor set with more females was recruited, and clonal diversity was possibly underestimated. Only 5 or 6 people who got AZD1222 tested seropositive at baseline. Along spike, vaccine-associated CD4 TCRs were found throughout, with dominance at 160-218 and 743-854.

Germline V gene sequence: CDR1 KGHDR, CDR2 SFDVKD. The CDR3 extends over 13 amino acids. Trimming stripped 9 bases from V and 0 bases from J, with 10 bases between. The clonotype comes from an adult who received the AZD1222 COVID-19 vaccine. The rearrangement links TRBV24-1 to TRBJ1-1; D is possibly TRBD1 (6 bases). The sample here was peripheral blood, taken 28 days after the second AZD1222 dose. The CDR3 DNA reads as TGTGCCACCCAGGGGCCTATGAACACTGAAGCTTTCTTT. Amino acid sequence: CATQGPMNTEAFF.